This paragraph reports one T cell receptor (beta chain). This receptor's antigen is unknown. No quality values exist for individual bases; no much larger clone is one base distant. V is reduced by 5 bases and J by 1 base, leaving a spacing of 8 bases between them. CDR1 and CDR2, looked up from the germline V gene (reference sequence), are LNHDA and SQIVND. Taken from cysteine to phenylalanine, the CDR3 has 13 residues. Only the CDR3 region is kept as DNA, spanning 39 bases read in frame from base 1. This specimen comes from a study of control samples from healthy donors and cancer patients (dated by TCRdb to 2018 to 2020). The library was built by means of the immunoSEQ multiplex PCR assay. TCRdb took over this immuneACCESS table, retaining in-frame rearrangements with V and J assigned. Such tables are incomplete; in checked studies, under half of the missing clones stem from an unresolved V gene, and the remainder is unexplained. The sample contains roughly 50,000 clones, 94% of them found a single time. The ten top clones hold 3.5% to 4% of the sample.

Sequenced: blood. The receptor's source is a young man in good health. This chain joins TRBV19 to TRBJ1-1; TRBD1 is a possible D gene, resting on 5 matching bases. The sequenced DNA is TGTGCCAGTAGTCCGACAGCGAACACTGAAGCTTTCTTT. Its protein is CASSPTANTEAFF.